This T cell receptor (beta chain) emerged from a study of shared clonotypes between healthy human individuals. Replicate sorted-subset PCRs were loaded with 150 to 250 ng DNA, 31,000 or so T cell genomes. Clones were sequenced by immunoSEQ multiplex PCR, and TCRdb holds only the in-frame ones, with some missing. The repertoire holds some 2,000,000 clones, with approximately 94% as singletons. The CDR3 totals 12 residues. The germline gives CDR1 SGHRS, CDR2 YFSETQ. As defined, naive CD8 cells were CD45RO-negative and positively selected for CCR7, with terminally differentiated effector memory CD45RA+ cells excluded.

The chain recombines TRBV5-1 with TRBJ2-7; no reliable D call. This TCR derives from a young man in good health. Sequencing was carried out using naive CD8+ T cells sorted from blood. CDR3 DNA: TGCGCGTCTATTTTGGATCCCTACGAGCAGTACTTC. Its translation: CASILDPYEQYF.